The clone carrying this T cell receptor beta chain showed up many times. Its antigen remains unknown. This sample was taken from a study of T-cell reconstitution after alpha-beta-depleted transplantation in children. Study-wide results and caveats: Some patients' high day-60 TCRbeta diversity was traced to surviving recipient T cells and thymic progenitors. Several hundred expanded graft clones reportedly gave rise to the alpha-beta T cells present about two months after transplant. Newly produced T cells mostly provided counts and TCRbeta diversity after one year, as hyperexpanded clones declined.

V was shortened by 5 bases and J by 2 bases, with 21 bases between the two germline ends. Per the germline V gene, CDR1 is SEHNR and CDR2 is FQNEAQ (reference sequence). This CDR3 spans 18 amino acids. Preparation of the TCRbeta library was carried out with unique molecular identifiers. TCRdb used MiXCR to reprocess the PCR reads, holding one entry per CDR3 protein. The sample holds 250,000 to 300,000 distinct CDR3 sequences, less than 9.5% seen once. This sequence joins TRBV7-9 and TRBJ2-2; possible D gene TRBD2, 5 bases. Sequences were derived from peripheral blood, sampled 360 days after TCRalphabeta/CD19-depleted stem cell transplant. This TCR derives from a female patient aged 2-15 years who had a stem cell transplant for Fanconi anemia, so the T cells may come from the graft donor. CDR3 loop: CASSARRSGRANTGELFF. The DNA of the CDR3 is TGTGCCAGCAGCGCCAGGAGGAGCGGTCGGGCCAACACCGGGGAGCTGTTTTTT.